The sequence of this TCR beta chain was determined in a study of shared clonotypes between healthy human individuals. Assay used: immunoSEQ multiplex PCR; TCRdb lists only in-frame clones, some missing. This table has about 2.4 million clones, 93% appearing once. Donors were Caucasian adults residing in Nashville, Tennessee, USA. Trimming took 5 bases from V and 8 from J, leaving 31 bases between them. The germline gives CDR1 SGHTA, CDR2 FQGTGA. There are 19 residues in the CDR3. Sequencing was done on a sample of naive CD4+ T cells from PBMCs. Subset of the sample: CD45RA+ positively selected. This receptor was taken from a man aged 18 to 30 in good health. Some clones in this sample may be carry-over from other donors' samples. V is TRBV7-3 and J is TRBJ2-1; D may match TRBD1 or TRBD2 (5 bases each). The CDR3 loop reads CASSLDPSRGSTLYDEQFF. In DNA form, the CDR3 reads TGTGCCAGCAGCCTCGACCCGAGTCGGGGCAGCACATTATACGATGAGCAGTTCTTC.